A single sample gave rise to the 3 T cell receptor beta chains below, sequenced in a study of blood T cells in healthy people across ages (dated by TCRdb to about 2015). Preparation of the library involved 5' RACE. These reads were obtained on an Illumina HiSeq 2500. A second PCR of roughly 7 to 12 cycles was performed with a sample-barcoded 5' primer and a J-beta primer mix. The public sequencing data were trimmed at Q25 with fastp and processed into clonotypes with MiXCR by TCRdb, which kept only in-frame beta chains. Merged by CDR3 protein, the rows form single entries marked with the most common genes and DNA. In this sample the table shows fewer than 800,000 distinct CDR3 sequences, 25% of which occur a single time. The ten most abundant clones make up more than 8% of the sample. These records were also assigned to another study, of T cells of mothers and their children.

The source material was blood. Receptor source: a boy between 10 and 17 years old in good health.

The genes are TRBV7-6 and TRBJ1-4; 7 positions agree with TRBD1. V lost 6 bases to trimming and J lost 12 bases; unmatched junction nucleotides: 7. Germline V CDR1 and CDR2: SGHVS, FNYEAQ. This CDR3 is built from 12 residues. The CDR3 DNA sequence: TGTGCCAGCAGTATAGGGGACAGACAACTGTTTTTT. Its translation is CASSIGDRQLFF.

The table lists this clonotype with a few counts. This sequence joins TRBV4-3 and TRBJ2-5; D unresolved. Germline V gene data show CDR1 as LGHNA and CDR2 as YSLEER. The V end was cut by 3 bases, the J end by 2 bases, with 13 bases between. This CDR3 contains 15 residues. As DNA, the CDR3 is TGCGCCAGCAGCCAGATGGTAGGAGAACAAGAGACCCAGTACTTC. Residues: CASSQMVGEQETQYF.

CDR3 sequence: CASSSAPGGLGEKLFF. In DNA form, the CDR3 reads TGTGCCAGCAGCTCCGCCCCCGGGGGCTTGGGTGAAAAACTGTTTTTT. The rearrangement links TRBV7-8 to TRBJ1-4; the D gene is possibly TRBD1 (6 bases). Germline V CDR1 and CDR2: SGHVS, FQNEAQ. V lost 4 bases and J 7 bases, leaving 19 bases between the germline ends. The CDR3 has 16 amino acids.